This is a list of T cell receptor beta chains from one sample in a study of shared clonotypes between healthy human individuals. Clones were sequenced by immunoSEQ multiplex PCR, and TCRdb holds only the in-frame ones, with some missing. The table shows around 2,000,000 clones, with about 95% occurring only once. Sequencing was carried out using naive CD8+ T cells sorted from blood. These receptors originate from a man younger than 35 in good health. Both conserved end residues are part of each CDR3. The D gene is left open where the match is weak. The size of a clone is reported for some rows only, either as once, few or many, or as a class for expanded clones.

d_gene: -; v_gene: TRBV6-6; j_gene: TRBJ2-7; abundance: -; CDR3aa: CASSYSDGYEQYF; CDR3nt: TGTGCCAGCAGTTACTCCGACGGCTACGAGCAGTACTTC
d_gene: -; v_gene: TRBV7-9; j_gene: TRBJ2-5; abundance: -; CDR3aa: CASSPPDSLETQYF; CDR3nt: TGTGCCAGCAGCCCCCCCGACTCCCTGGAGACCCAGTACTTC
d_gene: -; v_gene: TRBV10-3; j_gene: TRBJ2-3; abundance: -; CDR3aa: CAIDTNTDTQYF; CDR3nt: TGTGCCATCGATACTAACACAGATACGCAGTATTTT
d_gene: -; v_gene: TRBV4-3; j_gene: TRBJ2-3; abundance: -; CDR3aa: CASSLGQTSTDTQYF; CDR3nt: TGCGCCAGCAGCCTGGGACAAACAAGCACAGATACGCAGTATTTT
d_gene: TRBD2; v_gene: TRBV7-9; j_gene: TRBJ2-1; abundance: -; CDR3aa: CASSLEAGEGAFF; CDR3nt: TGTGCCAGCAGCTTGGAAGCGGGAGAGGGTGCGTTCTTC
d_gene: TRBD1; v_gene: TRBV4-1; j_gene: TRBJ1-5; abundance: -; CDR3aa: CASSQYGTGSNQPQHF; CDR3nt: TGCGCCAGCAGCCAATACGGGACAGGGTCCAATCAGCCCCAGCATTTT
d_gene: TRBD2; v_gene: TRBV7-2; j_gene: TRBJ2-1; abundance: -; CDR3aa: CASSLEREAPYNEQFF; CDR3nt: TGTGCCAGCAGCTTAGAGCGGGAGGCCCCATACAATGAGCAGTTCTTC
d_gene: TRBD1; v_gene: TRBV28; j_gene: TRBJ1-5; abundance: -; CDR3aa: CASRRTGGNQPQHF; CDR3nt: TGTGCCAGCAGGAGGACAGGGGGAAATCAGCCCCAGCATTTT
d_gene: -; v_gene: TRBV4-3; j_gene: TRBJ2-3; abundance: -; CDR3aa: CASSPPGDTQYF; CDR3nt: TGCGCCAGCAGCCCACCAGGCGATACGCAGTATTTT
d_gene: -; v_gene: TRBV9; j_gene: TRBJ1-1; abundance: -; CDR3aa: CASSVEGSEAFF; CDR3nt: TGTGCCAGCAGCGTAGAGGGGTCTGAAGCTTTCTTT
d_gene: -; v_gene: TRBV5-8; j_gene: TRBJ2-7; abundance: -; CDR3aa: CASSLRGNLYEQYF; CDR3nt: TGTGCCAGCAGCTTGAGGGGGAACCTCTACGAGCAGTACTTC
d_gene: TRBD1; v_gene: TRBV5-4; j_gene: TRBJ2-7; abundance: -; CDR3aa: CASSHPGQEQYF; CDR3nt: TGTGCCAGCAGCCACCCGGGACAGGAGCAGTACTTC
d_gene: -; v_gene: TRBV27; j_gene: TRBJ1-6; abundance: -; CDR3aa: CASSLQVQTGALHF; CDR3nt: TGTGCCAGCAGTTTACAGGTTCAGACGGGAGCCCTCCACTTT
d_gene: -; v_gene: TRBV27; j_gene: TRBJ1-1; abundance: -; CDR3aa: CASSFLRTRTEAFF; CDR3nt: TGTGCCAGCAGTTTTCTCAGGACGCGGACTGAAGCTTTCTTT
d_gene: -; v_gene: TRBV5-6; j_gene: TRBJ2-3; abundance: -; CDR3aa: CASSLGTRRESDTQYF; CDR3nt: TGTGCCAGCAGCTTGGGCACCCGACGAGAGTCGGATACGCAGTATTTT
d_gene: TRBD1; v_gene: TRBV27; j_gene: TRBJ2-4; abundance: -; CDR3aa: CASTLTGGANIQYF; CDR3nt: TGTGCCAGCACCCTGACAGGGGGCGCAAACATTCAGTACTTC
d_gene: -; v_gene: TRBV15; j_gene: TRBJ1-5; abundance: few; CDR3aa: CATSRDRGANQPQHF; CDR3nt: TGTGCCACCAGCAGAGATCGGGGAGCCAATCAGCCCCAGCATTTT
d_gene: -; v_gene: TRBV23-1; j_gene: TRBJ1-5; abundance: -; CDR3aa: CASSQPGQPGQPQHF; CDR3nt: TGCGCCAGCAGTCAACCGGGACAACCAGGTCAGCCCCAGCATTTT
d_gene: TRBD1; v_gene: TRBV28; j_gene: TRBJ2-1; abundance: -; CDR3aa: CAIGQGSSYNEQFF; CDR3nt: TGTGCCATAGGACAGGGGAGCTCCTACAATGAGCAGTTCTTC
d_gene: -; v_gene: TRBV7-3; j_gene: TRBJ1-3; abundance: few; CDR3aa: CASSKDSHSGNTIYF; CDR3nt: TGTGCCAGCAGCAAGGACTCTCACTCTGGAAACACCATATATTTT
d_gene: -; v_gene: TRBV7-2; j_gene: TRBJ2-2; abundance: -; CDR3aa: CASSFNQGILGELFF; CDR3nt: TGTGCCAGCAGCTTCAACCAGGGCATTCTAGGGGAGCTGTTTTTT
d_gene: -; v_gene: TRBV4-1; j_gene: TRBJ1-5; abundance: -; CDR3aa: CASSPFEGDNQPQHF; CDR3nt: TGCGCCAGCAGCCCGTTCGAGGGGGACAATCAGCCCCAGCATTTT
d_gene: -; v_gene: TRBV7-6; j_gene: TRBJ1-1; abundance: -; CDR3aa: CASSPDSLNTEAFF; CDR3nt: TGTGCCAGCAGCCCTGATAGCCTTAACACTGAAGCTTTCTTT
d_gene: -; v_gene: TRBV7-9; j_gene: TRBJ2-1; abundance: -; CDR3aa: CASSSSDLADAYNEQFF; CDR3nt: TGTGCCAGCAGCTCTTCTGATCTAGCAGATGCCTACAATGAGCAGTTCTTC
d_gene: TRBD1; v_gene: TRBV27; j_gene: TRBJ2-7; abundance: -; CDR3aa: CASSLVIPTGQDYEQYF; CDR3nt: TGTGCCAGCAGTTTAGTAATCCCGACAGGGCAAGACTACGAGCAGTACTTC
d_gene: TRBD1; v_gene: TRBV15; j_gene: TRBJ1-2; abundance: -; CDR3aa: CATSDSQGAGYTF; CDR3nt: TGTGCCACCAGCGATTCACAGGGGGCTGGCTACACCTTC
d_gene: -; v_gene: TRBV4-1; j_gene: TRBJ2-5; abundance: -; CDR3aa: CASSLSSVGAQETQYF; CDR3nt: TGCGCCAGCAGCCTCTCATCGGTCGGCGCGCAAGAGACCCAGTACTTC
d_gene: -; v_gene: TRBV21-1; j_gene: TRBJ1-5; abundance: -; CDR3aa: CASSPGDRGFLGQPQHF; CDR3nt: TGTGCCAGCAGCCCCGGGGACAGGGGATTCTTGGGACAGCCCCAGCATTTT
d_gene: TRBD1; v_gene: TRBV5-5; j_gene: TRBJ1-5; abundance: -; CDR3aa: CASSLFQGAQPQHF; CDR3nt: TGTGCCAGCAGCTTGTTTCAGGGGGCTCAGCCCCAGCATTTT
d_gene: TRBD1; v_gene: TRBV30; j_gene: TRBJ2-5; abundance: -; CDR3aa: CAWSTGTGGFQETQYF; CDR3nt: TGTGCCTGGAGTACCGGGACAGGGGGCTTCCAAGAGACCCAGTACTTC
d_gene: TRBD1; v_gene: TRBV6-6; j_gene: TRBJ2-1; abundance: -; CDR3aa: CASSYSRDSFNNEQFF; CDR3nt: TGTGCCAGCAGTTACTCTCGGGACAGCTTTAACAATGAGCAGTTCTTC
d_gene: -; v_gene: TRBV14; j_gene: TRBJ2-5; abundance: once; CDR3aa: CASSQIESGKETQYF; CDR3nt: TGTGCCAGCAGCCAAATAGAGTCAGGGAAAGAGACCCAGTACTTC
d_gene: -; v_gene: TRBV27; j_gene: TRBJ1-1; abundance: -; CDR3aa: CASSNRDTSYDGEAFF; CDR3nt: TGTGCCAGCAGCAACCGGGACACTTCATACGACGGCGAAGCTTTCTTT
d_gene: -; v_gene: TRBV27; j_gene: TRBJ2-1; abundance: -; CDR3aa: CASSIGYSSYNEQFF; CDR3nt: TGTGCCAGCAGTATAGGGTATAGCTCCTACAATGAGCAGTTCTTC
d_gene: TRBD1; v_gene: TRBV2; j_gene: TRBJ2-7; abundance: -; CDR3aa: CASSEMDRGPYEQYF; CDR3nt: TGTGCCAGCAGTGAAATGGACAGGGGCCCCTACGAGCAGTACTTC
d_gene: -; v_gene: TRBV6-5; j_gene: TRBJ2-1; abundance: -; CDR3aa: CASRGGANEQFF; CDR3nt: TGTGCCAGCAGGGGGGGGGCAAATGAGCAGTTCTTC
d_gene: TRBD2; v_gene: TRBV27; j_gene: TRBJ2-1; abundance: -; CDR3aa: CASSLTSGDLDNEQFF; CDR3nt: TGTGCCAGCAGTTTGACTAGCGGGGATCTGGACAATGAGCAGTTCTTC
d_gene: -; v_gene: TRBV30; j_gene: TRBJ2-3; abundance: -; CDR3aa: CAWTPGARTDTQYF; CDR3nt: TGTGCCTGGACCCCAGGGGCCCGCACAGATACGCAGTATTTT
d_gene: TRBD1; v_gene: TRBV13; j_gene: TRBJ2-7; abundance: -; CDR3aa: CASSPTEDRGQGAYEQYF; CDR3nt: TGTGCCAGCAGCCCTACGGAGGACAGGGGGCAAGGGGCCTACGAGCAGTACTTC
d_gene: -; v_gene: TRBV7-8; j_gene: TRBJ1-2; abundance: -; CDR3aa: CASSPAVGANYGYTF; CDR3nt: TGTGCCAGCAGCCCCGCTGTCGGGGCTAACTATGGCTACACCTTC
d_gene: -; v_gene: TRBV29-1; j_gene: TRBJ2-1; abundance: once; CDR3aa: CSVDGLAQYNEQFF; CDR3nt: TGCAGCGTTGATGGTTTAGCGCAATACAATGAGCAGTTCTTC
d_gene: -; v_gene: TRBV6-1; j_gene: TRBJ1-4; abundance: -; CDR3aa: CASSGQVATNEKLFF; CDR3nt: TGTGCCAGCAGTGGACAGGTGGCAACTAATGAAAAACTGTTTTTT
d_gene: -; v_gene: TRBV20-1; j_gene: TRBJ1-5; abundance: -; CDR3aa: CRCADQPQHF; CDR3nt: TGCAGGTGCGCGGATCAGCCCCAGCATTTT
d_gene: TRBD2; v_gene: TRBV7-7; j_gene: TRBJ2-7; abundance: -; CDR3aa: CASSPGRLAGTYEQYF; CDR3nt: TGTGCTAGCAGCCCCGGCCGACTAGCGGGGACCTACGAGCAGTACTTC
d_gene: TRBD1; v_gene: TRBV10-2; j_gene: TRBJ1-2; abundance: -; CDR3aa: CASSTQGNYGYTF; CDR3nt: TGCGCCAGCAGCACACAGGGGAACTATGGCTACACCTTC
d_gene: -; v_gene: TRBV7-9; j_gene: TRBJ2-1; abundance: -; CDR3aa: CASSQDRYEQFF; CDR3nt: TGTGCCAGCAGCCAAGACAGGTACGAGCAGTTCTTC
d_gene: -; v_gene: TRBV19; j_gene: TRBJ1-1; abundance: -; CDR3aa: CASVLNTEAFF; CDR3nt: TGTGCCAGTGTACTAAACACTGAAGCTTTCTTT
d_gene: -; v_gene: TRBV6-5; j_gene: TRBJ2-2; abundance: -; CDR3aa: CASSYSGPMVSGELFF; CDR3nt: TGTGCCAGCAGTTACTCCGGTCCTATGGTCTCCGGGGAGCTGTTTTTT
d_gene: TRBD2; v_gene: TRBV27; j_gene: TRBJ2-3; abundance: -; CDR3aa: CASSRVERGGTDTQYF; CDR3nt: TGTGCCAGCAGTCGGGTAGAGCGGGGGGGCACAGATACGCAGTATTTT
d_gene: -; v_gene: TRBV4-3; j_gene: TRBJ2-7; abundance: -; CDR3aa: CASSQVAGETYEQYF; CDR3nt: TGCGCCAGCAGCCAAGTGGCAGGGGAAACCTACGAGCAGTACTTC
d_gene: -; v_gene: TRBV6-1; j_gene: TRBJ2-7; abundance: -; CDR3aa: CASSEELLGGEQYF; CDR3nt: TGTGCCAGCAGTGAAGAACTCCTCGGGGGCGAGCAGTACTTC
d_gene: -; v_gene: TRBV27; j_gene: TRBJ2-7; abundance: -; CDR3aa: CASRKSTGSSYEQYF; CDR3nt: TGTGCCAGCAGAAAATCGACAGGAAGCTCCTACGAGCAGTACTTC
d_gene: -; v_gene: TRBV5-1; j_gene: TRBJ2-2; abundance: -; CDR3aa: CASSLVTGSNTGELFF; CDR3nt: TGCGCCAGCAGCTTGGTAACGGGATCGAACACCGGGGAGCTGTTTTTT
d_gene: -; v_gene: TRBV5-1; j_gene: TRBJ2-7; abundance: -; CDR3aa: CASSDGNYEQYF; CDR3nt: TGCGCCAGCAGCGATGGAAACTACGAGCAGTACTTC
d_gene: -; v_gene: TRBV5-4; j_gene: TRBJ2-1; abundance: -; CDR3aa: CASSWRERPSMGEQFF; CDR3nt: TGTGCCAGCAGCTGGCGAGAGAGGCCAAGCATGGGTGAGCAGTTCTTC
d_gene: -; v_gene: TRBV27; j_gene: TRBJ2-1; abundance: -; CDR3aa: CASSFSRNEQFF; CDR3nt: TGTGCCAGCAGTTTTTCGCGCAATGAGCAGTTCTTC